This T cell receptor beta chain was documented in a study of T-cell reconstitution after alpha-beta-depleted transplantation in children. Overall study findings and caveats: Some patients' high day-60 TCRbeta diversity was traced to surviving recipient T cells and thymic progenitors. Reportedly, alpha-beta T cells present about two months post-transplant originated from several hundred expanded clones of graft origin. Hyperexpanded clones declined; after one year, newly produced T cells mostly supplied diversity.

Trimming took 2 bases from V and 2 from J, leaving 11 bases between them. The germline V gene encodes CDR1 ENHRY and CDR2 SYGVKD. This CDR3 has 15 residues. About this clonotype: Its antigen is still unknown.

Researchers prepared the TCRbeta library using unique molecular identifiers, the study reports. TCRdb re-called the PCR reads through MiXCR, storing one row per CDR3 protein. The sample lists about 900,000 distinct CDR3 sequences, about 29% occurring once. The rearrangement uses TRBV10-3 and TRBJ2-3, with a weak D call TRBD2 (5 bases). The specimen comprised PBMCs, mostly from graft donor cells, sampled 360 days after TCRalphabeta/CD19-depleted stem cell transplant. The sequence was collected from a boy younger than two who had a stem cell transplant for SCID, so the T cells may come from the graft donor. The DNA of the CDR3 is TGTGCCATCAGTGAGGGAGGACCCCCCACAGATACGCAGTATTTT. It specifies CAISEGGPPTDTQYF.